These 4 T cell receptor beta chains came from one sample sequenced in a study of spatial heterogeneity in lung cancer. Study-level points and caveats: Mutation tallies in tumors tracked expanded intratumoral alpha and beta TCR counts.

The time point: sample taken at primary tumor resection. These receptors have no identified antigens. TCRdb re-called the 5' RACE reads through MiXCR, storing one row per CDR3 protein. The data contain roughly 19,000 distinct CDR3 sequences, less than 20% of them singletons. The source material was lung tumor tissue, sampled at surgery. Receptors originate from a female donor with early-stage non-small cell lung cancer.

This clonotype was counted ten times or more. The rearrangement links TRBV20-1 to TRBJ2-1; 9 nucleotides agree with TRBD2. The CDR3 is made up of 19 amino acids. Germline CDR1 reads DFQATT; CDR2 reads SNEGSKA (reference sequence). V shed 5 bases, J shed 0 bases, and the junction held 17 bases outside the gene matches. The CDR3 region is CSARRGGGRALSSYNEQFF. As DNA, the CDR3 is TGCAGTGCTCGACGTGGGGGCGGGAGGGCCTTGAGCTCCTACAATGAGCAGTTCTTC.

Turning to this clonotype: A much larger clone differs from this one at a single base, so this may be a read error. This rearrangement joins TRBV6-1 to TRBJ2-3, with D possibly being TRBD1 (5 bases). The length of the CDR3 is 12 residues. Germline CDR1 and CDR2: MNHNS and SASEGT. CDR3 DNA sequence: TGTGCCAGCAACCTCATCACAGGTACGCAGTATTTT. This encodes CASNLITGTQYF.

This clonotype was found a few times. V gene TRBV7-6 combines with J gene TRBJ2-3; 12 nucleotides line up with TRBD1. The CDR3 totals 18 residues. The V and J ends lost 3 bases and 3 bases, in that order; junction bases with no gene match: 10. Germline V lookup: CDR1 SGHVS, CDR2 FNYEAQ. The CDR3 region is CASSLGDRGRFGTDTQYF. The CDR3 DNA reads TGTGCCAGCAGCTTGGGGGACAGGGGGCGGTTTGGGACAGATACGCAGTATTTT.

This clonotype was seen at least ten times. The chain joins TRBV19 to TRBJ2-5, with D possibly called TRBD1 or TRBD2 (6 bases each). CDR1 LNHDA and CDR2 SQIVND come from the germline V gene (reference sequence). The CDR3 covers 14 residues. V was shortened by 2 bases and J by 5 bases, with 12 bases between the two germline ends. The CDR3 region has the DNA TGTGCCAGTAGTATACGGGGGCTGGGGGAGACCCAGTACTTC. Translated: CASSIRGLGETQYF.